This TCR beta chain was captured by sequencing in a study of T cell repertoires in ileal Crohn's disease. Study in general: Surgery for a complication: stricturing in around 60%, penetrating in about 39%.

Broader study findings: Clonal expansions were more frequent in active smokers than non-smokers at surgery. Sorted CD8 T cells held more high-frequency clones than CD4. Every patient over 26.8% clonality showed endoscopic recurrence.

TCRdb's table, derived via immunoSEQ multiplex PCR, lists solely in-frame clones and lacks some. The sample yields 15,000 or so clones, approximately 81% seen once. The germline V gene encodes CDR1 SGHRS and CDR2 YFSETQ. V gave up 4 bases and J gave up 2 bases; unmatched junction bases: 9. The CDR3 is 18 residues long. On this clone: Antigen: not known.

V usage is TRBV5-1 and J usage is TRBJ2-7; the match to TRBD2 covers 16 bases. The sequenced sample consisted of ileal tissue. The sequence was obtained from an adult with Crohn's disease. The DNA of the CDR3 is TGCGCCAGCAGCCCCTTCGGGACTAGCGGGAGGGCCGCCTACGAGCAGTACTTC. Amino acids: CASSPFGTSGRAAYEQYF.